A few counts support the clone carrying this T cell receptor (beta chain). The antigen is undetermined. Sequenced by immunoSEQ multiplex PCR; TCRdb stores in-frame clones only, minus some. This table holds some 130,000 clones, approximately 91% found once. This CDR3 comprises 11 residues. Germline values: CDR1 SQVTM, CDR2 ANQGSEA. V was pared by 6 bases and J by 4 bases, with 10 bases between. This record comes from a study of PD-1 blockade in mismatch repair-deficient tumors. About the research overall: All were previously treated, progressing patients with around 12 mismatch repair-deficient cancer types.

Study observations and caveats: After pembrolizumab, tumor-resident clones rose rapidly, then generally contracted before radiologic responses.

Mismatch repair deficiency was confirmed in all patients, by PCR or immunohistochemistry. The sequence was obtained from an adult with mismatch repair-deficient cancer. The rearrangement links TRBV29-1 to TRBJ2-7; D gene uncertain. Sample: peripheral blood, taken approximately 72 weeks after starting pembrolizumab. CDR3 nucleotide sequence: TGCAGCGTCGGCCGGTCTTACGAGCAGTACTTC. It codes for CSVGRSYEQYF.